Each of the 3 T cell receptor beta chains below was sequenced from the same sample in a study of T-cell reconstitution after alpha-beta-depleted transplantation in children. Molecular barcoding with unique molecular identifiers was used for the TCRbeta library. TCRdb reprocessed the PCR reads with MiXCR, giving one entry per CDR3 protein. The table lists some 100,000 distinct CDR3 sequences, less than 25% of them singletons. The sample in question was PBMCs, obtained before TCRalphabeta/CD19-depleted stem cell transplant. All receptors come from a boy younger than 10 with acute lymphoblastic leukemia, due to receive a stem cell transplant.

This clonotype was counted ten times or more. The chain couples TRBV28 to TRBJ1-5; 8 positions agree with TRBD1. Trimming cost V 6 bases and J 7 bases; bases outside gene matches: 8. Germline values: CDR1 MDHEN, CDR2 SYDVKM. The CDR3 runs 14 residues. CDR3 DNA sequence: TGTGCCAGCAGAGGGGGGACAGGAGAGCAGCCCCAGCATTTT. Its protein product is CASRGGTGEQPQHF.

The chain employs TRBV24-1 and TRBJ2-3, with D perhaps given as TRBD1 or TRBD2 (5 bases each). CDR3 length equals 15 residues. CDR1 and CDR2 from the germline V gene are KGHDR and SFDVKD. Trimming left V 4 bases short and J 1 base short, with 11 bases between. The CDR3 protein is CATSDPGTGTDTQYF. CDR3 in DNA: TGTGCCACCAGTGACCCGGGGACCGGCACAGATACGCAGTATTTT.

This clonotype was seen a few times. The chain employs TRBV5-5 and TRBJ1-2; the D is unclear. Between the trimmed V and J ends, which lost 0 bases and 4 bases, there was a span of 10 bases. Germline CDR1 SGHKS, CDR2 YYEKEE (reference sequence). This CDR3 has 14 residues. CDR3 sequence (DNA): TGTGCCAGCAGCTTGGATAGGAAAACCTATGGCTACACCTTC. Protein product: CASSLDRKTYGYTF.